The 21 T cell receptor beta chains listed next were all sequenced from one sample in a study of cytomegalovirus exposure and HLA in healthy donors. PCR primers comprised 60 Vbeta and 13 Jbeta primers. Repertoires were generated with immunoSEQ multiplex PCR, while TCRdb's copy carries only in-frame clones and drops some. The repertoire consists of about 120,000 clones, with about 80% occurring once and the leading ten covering more than 2.5%. Sequenced sample: PBMCs. These receptors came from a male donor in good health and CMV-seronegative.

This clone is a singleton in its sample. The gene calls are TRBV7-8 and TRBJ2-2; 10 bases map to TRBD1. With 1 base clipped from V and 10 bases from J, the junction kept 18 bases outside the gene matches. The CDR3 is 19 amino acids. Germline V gene lookup returns CDR1 SGHVS and CDR2 FQNEAQ. This CDR3 is CASSLGGYRDRGLQAELFF. The CDR3 bases are TGTGCCAGCAGCTTAGGGGGGTATCGAGACAGGGGGCTCCAAGCGGAGCTGTTTTTT.

The J gene is TRBJ2-5, the V gene TRBV19; weak D call: TRBD1 (5 bases). The CDR3 totals 13 residues. Trimming removed 5 bases at V and 5 bases at J, with 12 bases between. Per germline, CDR1 LNHDA and CDR2 SQIVND (reference sequence). This chain's CDR3 is CASSDQGGETQYF. The CDR3 DNA follows: TGTGCCAGTAGTGATCAGGGTGGGGAGACCCAGTACTTC.

The rearrangement uses TRBV4-3 and TRBJ2-5; perhaps TRBD1 as D (6 bases). The CDR3 runs to 17 residues. Trimming pared 1 base from V and 5 bases from J, leaving 20 bases between. CDR1 LGHNA and CDR2 YSLEER come from the germline V gene. The CDR3 bases are TGCGCCAGCAGCCAAGGCTCTCCGGGCAGGGGAACGGAGACCCAGTACTTC. This encodes CASSQGSPGRGTETQYF.

J is TRBJ2-3 and V is TRBV19; D might be TRBD1 (6 bases). The CDR3 is made up of 15 amino acids. V lost 3 bases and J 4 bases, leaving 14 bases between the germline ends. The V gene's germline CDR1 is LNHDA and CDR2 SQIVND (reference sequence). CDR3 protein: CASSIGQGWADTQYF. DNA of the CDR3: TGTGCCAGTAGTATTGGGCAGGGGTGGGCAGATACGCAGTATTTT.

V gene TRBV19 combines with J gene TRBJ1-1; 7 bases fit TRBD1. The CDR3 length is 18 residues. Germline values: CDR1 LNHDA, CDR2 SQIVND (reference sequence). The V gene end was trimmed by 0 bases and the J gene end by 4 bases; junction bases not matched to a gene: 14. CDR3 loop: CASSIDPEGARLATEAFF. The CDR3 DNA follows: TGTGCCAGTAGTATAGATCCGGAGGGGGCGCGATTGGCCACTGAAGCTTTCTTT.

V gene TRBV9 combines with J gene TRBJ2-5, with 9 positions matching TRBD2. The CDR3 length is 17 residues. Germline assignment: CDR1 SGDLS and CDR2 YYNGEE. The junction had 7 bases not matched to a gene; V was cut back by 0 bases and J by 1 base. The CDR3 is CASSVDPSGGIQETQYF. The CDR3 coding sequence is TGTGCCAGCAGCGTAGATCCCAGCGGGGGGATCCAAGAGACCCAGTACTTC.

The rearrangement links TRBV5-4 to TRBJ2-1, with D maybe TRBD1 (5 bases). V gave up 3 bases and J gave up 0 bases, with 13 bases separating them. CDR1 is SGHNT, CDR2 YYREEE, per germline (reference sequence). CDR3 length: 16 amino acids. CDR3 coding DNA: TGTGCCAGCAGCTCTCGGACAACAAGCTCCTACAATGAGCAGTTCTTC. It translates to CASSSRTTSSYNEQFF.

The rearrangement links TRBV6-5 to TRBJ2-7; 8 bases match TRBD2. Germline V gene sequence: CDR1 MNHEY, CDR2 SVGAGI. The trim removed 0 bases at V and 4 bases at J, leaving 8 bases unmatched. The CDR3 covers 16 residues. CDR3 nucleotides: TGTGCCAGCAGTTACTCGTCGGCGGGGGGCTCTTACGAGCAGTACTTC. Translating it yields CASSYSSAGGSYEQYF.

The chain combines TRBV9 with TRBJ2-1; 7 bases fit TRBD2. The trim removed 3 bases at V and 5 bases at J, leaving 5 bases unmatched. The CDR3 loop spans 14 amino acids. Germline V gives CDR1 SGDLS, CDR2 YYNGEE. As DNA, the CDR3 is TGTGCCAGCAGCGCCCGGGACTACAACAATGAGCAGTTCTTC. This translates into CASSARDYNNEQFF.

With respect to this clone: The junction shows a germline mismatch at one end, possibly a read error. This sequence joins TRBV7-9 and TRBJ1-5; 8 bases are a match to TRBD1. This CDR3 is 12 amino acids long. Germline CDR1 reads SEHNR; CDR2 reads FQNEAQ (reference sequence). The CDR3 sequence is CSSSLGQGPQHF. DNA of the CDR3: TGTTCCAGCAGCTTAGGACAGGGACCCCAGCATTTT.

The rearrangement joins TRBV6-5 to TRBJ2-7, with unresolved D. This CDR3 region has 15 residues. The V end lost 6 bases, the J end lost 2 bases, and 17 bases lay between the germline ends. In germline, CDR1 is MNHEY, CDR2 SVGAGI. This CDR3 is CASRPDGMRPYEQYF. Written as DNA, the CDR3 is TGTGCCAGCAGGCCTGACGGCATGAGGCCCTACGAGCAGTACTTC.

The chain employs TRBV4-2 and TRBJ1-5; D may be TRBD1 (6 bases). Germline values: CDR1 LGHNA, CDR2 YNFKEQ. There are 14 residues in the CDR3. Trimming stripped 1 base from V and 7 bases from J, with 11 bases between. CDR3 amino acids: CASSQGQGLQPQHF. The CDR3 region has the DNA TGTGCCAGCAGCCAAGGCCAGGGGTTGCAGCCCCAGCATTTT.

This sequence joins TRBV5-6 and TRBJ2-5, with 7 bases lining up with TRBD2. There are 16 residues in the CDR3. Germline lookup yields CDR1 SGHDT and CDR2 YYEEEE. The V gene end was trimmed by 4 bases and the J gene end by 5 bases; junction bases not matched to a gene: 14. The CDR3 protein is CASSLGGPRGSETQYF. In DNA, the CDR3 is TGTGCCAGCAGCCTGGGAGGGCCTCGAGGATCCGAGACCCAGTACTTC.

This chain links TRBV4-2 with TRBJ2-7; the D gene is possibly TRBD1 (6 bases). This CDR3 is built from 13 residues. V lost 1 base and J lost 8, with 12 bases in between. Germline V gene data show CDR1 as LGHNA and CDR2 as YNFKEQ. The CDR3 nucleotides are TGTGCCAGCAGCCAAGTTCACAGGGAGAAGCAGTACTTC. Protein sequence: CASSQVHREKQYF.

This chain connects TRBV29-1 to TRBJ1-1; D is uncertain. The CDR3 runs 13 residues. The V gene's germline CDR1 is SQVTM and CDR2 ANQGSEA. V was clipped by 4 bases and J by 6 bases, with 15 bases between them. The CDR3 DNA is TGCAGCGTTGGGTTAGTGCGGCAGTCTGAAGCTTTCTTT. Protein product: CSVGLVRQSEAFF. The whole variable domain, filled in from reference TRBV29-1 and TRBJ1-1, reads SAVISQKPSRDICQRGTSLTIQCQVDSQVTMMFWYRQQPGQSLTLIATANQGSEATYESGFVIDKFPISRPNLTFSTLTVSNMSPEDSSIYLCSVGLVRQSEAFFGQGTRLTVV.

V is TRBV28 and J is TRBJ1-2; a possible D gene is TRBD1 (5 bases). V was clipped by 6 bases and J by 0 bases, with 14 bases between them. CDR1 is MDHEN and CDR2 is SYDVKM in the germline V gene. CDR3 length: 15 residues. CDR3 coding DNA: TGTGCCAGCAGGCTCACAGGCCCAGCTAACTATGGCTACACCTTC. Protein product: CASRLTGPANYGYTF.

This sequence joins TRBV5-1 and TRBJ2-7, with a tentative D call TRBD1 (6 bases). The CDR3 has 14 residues. V shed 0 bases and J shed 3 bases, with 10 bases lying between them. CDR1 and CDR2 from the germline V gene are SGHRS and YFSETQ. The CDR3 loop reads CASSLAGQNYEQYF. CDR3 DNA: TGCGCCAGCAGCTTGGCGGGACAAAACTACGAGCAGTACTTC.

This sequence joins TRBV6-6 and TRBJ2-7, with a possible D match to TRBD2 (6 bases). V was cut by 8 bases and J by 2 bases, with 10 bases left in between. This CDR3 has 12 amino acids. Germline assignment: CDR1 MNHNY and CDR2 SVGAGI (reference sequence). CDR3 residues: CASGGSAYEQYF. DNA of the CDR3: TGTGCCAGCGGGGGGTCCGCCTACGAGCAGTACTTC.

V usage is TRBV10-3 and J usage is TRBJ1-1; 9 positions match TRBD1. With V trimmed by 3 bases and J by 4 bases, 9 bases remained unmatched. The CDR3 contains 16 residues. In germline, CDR1 is ENHRY, CDR2 SYGVKD. Here the CDR3 reads CAISEGQGKKVTEAFF. The DNA of the CDR3 is TGTGCCATCAGTGAAGGACAGGGGAAAAAGGTCACTGAAGCTTTCTTT.

This chain connects TRBV4-1 to TRBJ1-5; possible D gene TRBD1, 6 bases. This CDR3 region has 19 residues. Germline CDR1 MGHRA, CDR2 YSYEKL. The V and J ends lost 2 bases and 5 bases respectively, with 25 bases between them. Here the CDR3 reads CASSQTTTGWWWIDQPQHF. The CDR3 DNA is TGCGCCAGCAGCCAAACCACCACAGGGTGGTGGTGGATCGATCAGCCCCAGCATTTT.

The V and J genes are TRBV7-3 and TRBJ2-1; 7 nucleotides match TRBD1. The CDR3 runs to 16 residues. CDR1 and CDR2 (germline): SGHTA, FQGTGA. With 3 bases clipped from V and 2 bases from J, the junction kept 7 bases outside the gene matches. CDR3 DNA sequence: TGTGCCAGCAGCTTTGAGACAGGGAACCCCTACAATGAGCAGTTCTTC. It specifies CASSFETGNPYNEQFF.